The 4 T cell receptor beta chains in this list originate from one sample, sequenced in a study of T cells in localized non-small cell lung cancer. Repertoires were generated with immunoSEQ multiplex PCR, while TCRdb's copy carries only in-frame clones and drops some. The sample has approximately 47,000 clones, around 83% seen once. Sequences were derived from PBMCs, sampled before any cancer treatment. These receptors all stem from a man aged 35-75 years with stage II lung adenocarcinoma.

The CDR3 here is CASSKRIGGSNQPQHF. The CDR3 coding sequence is TGTGCCAGCAGCAAAAGGATCGGAGGAAGCAATCAGCCCCAGCATTTT. The J gene is TRBJ1-5, the V gene TRBV21-1. TRBV21-1 is a pseudogene segment. This CDR3 is built from 16 residues.

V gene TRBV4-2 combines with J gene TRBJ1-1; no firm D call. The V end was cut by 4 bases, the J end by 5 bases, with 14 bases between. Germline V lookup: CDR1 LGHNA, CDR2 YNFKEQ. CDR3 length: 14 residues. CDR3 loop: CASSPRGHGTEAFF. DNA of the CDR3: TGTGCCAGCAGCCCCAGAGGTCACGGGACTGAAGCTTTCTTT.

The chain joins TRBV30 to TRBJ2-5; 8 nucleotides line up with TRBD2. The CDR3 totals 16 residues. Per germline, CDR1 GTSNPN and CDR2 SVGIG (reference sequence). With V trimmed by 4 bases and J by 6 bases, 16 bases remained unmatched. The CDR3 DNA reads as TGTGCCTGGATTAAGTTGGCGGGGGGTCGTGAAAAGACCCAGTACTTC. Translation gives CAWIKLAGGREKTQYF.

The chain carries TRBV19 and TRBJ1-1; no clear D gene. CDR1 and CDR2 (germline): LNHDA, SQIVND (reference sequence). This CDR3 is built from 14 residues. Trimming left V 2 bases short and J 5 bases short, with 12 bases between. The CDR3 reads CASSITGWTTEAFF. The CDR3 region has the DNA TGTGCCAGTAGTATAACGGGGTGGACTACTGAAGCTTTCTTT.